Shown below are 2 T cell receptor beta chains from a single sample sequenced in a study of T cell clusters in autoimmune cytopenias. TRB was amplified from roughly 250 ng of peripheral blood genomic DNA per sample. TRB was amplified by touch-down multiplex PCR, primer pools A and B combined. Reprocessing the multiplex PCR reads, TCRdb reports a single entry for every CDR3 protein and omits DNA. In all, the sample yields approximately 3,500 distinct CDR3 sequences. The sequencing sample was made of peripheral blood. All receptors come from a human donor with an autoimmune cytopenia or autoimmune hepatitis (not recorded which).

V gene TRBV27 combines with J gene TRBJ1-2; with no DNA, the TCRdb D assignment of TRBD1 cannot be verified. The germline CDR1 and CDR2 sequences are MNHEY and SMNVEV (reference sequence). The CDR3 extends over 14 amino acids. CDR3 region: CASSFNRGNYGYTF.

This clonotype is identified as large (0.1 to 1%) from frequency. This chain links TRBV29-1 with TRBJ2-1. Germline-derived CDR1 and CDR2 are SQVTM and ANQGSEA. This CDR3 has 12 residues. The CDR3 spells CSVVGVGYEQFF.